Presented here are 5 T cell receptor beta chains from one specimen sequenced in a study of blood T cell repertoires in COVID-19. The protocol was immunoSEQ multiplex PCR, while the TCRdb copy is restricted to in-frame clones and leaves out a portion. The data show about 480,000 clones, with nearly 90% seen just once and 1.5% to 2% held by the top ten. The sequenced sample consisted of PBMCs or T cells enriched from blood (not recorded which). The receptors were sampled from a woman between 18 and 29 years old with acute COVID-19.

The gene calls are TRBV2 and TRBJ1-5; no firm D call. The CDR3 consists of 13 residues. Germline values: CDR1 SNHLY, CDR2 FYNNEI. V was trimmed by 7 bases and J by 5 bases, leaving 12 bases between them. CDR3 nucleotides: TGTGCCAGCACGAGCTCCCCGGATCAGCCCCAGCATTTT. Translated: CASTSSPDQPQHF.

The rearrangement uses TRBV3-1 (or the pseudogene TRBV3-2) and TRBJ1-5, with D possibly being TRBD1 (5 bases). V was shortened by 4 bases and J by 7 bases, with 17 bases between the two germline ends. The CDR3 runs to 15 residues. CDR1 is LGHDT and CDR2 is YNNKEL in the germline V gene (reference sequence). Here the CDR3 reads CASSPRTSTGQPQHF. The CDR3 nucleotides are TGTGCCAGCAGCCCCCGGACATCCACAGGACAGCCCCAGCATTTT.

V and J are TRBV28 and TRBJ1-1, with D tentatively TRBD1 (5 bases). The CDR3 totals 16 residues. V was pared by 7 bases and J by 5 bases, with 23 bases between. The germline V gene encodes CDR1 MDHEN and CDR2 SYDVKM. The CDR3 DNA follows: TGTGCCAGCATTAAGATTGGGGCAGGAATGGTGACTGAAGCTTTCTTT. Protein: CASIKIGAGMVTEAFF.

About this clone: The conserved final phenylalanine or tryptophan is absent from the CDR3, which likely points to a read error. It is unclear where the CDR3 begins or ends on the DNA, so no DNA is shown, and the CDR3 is as TCRdb lists it. This chain links TRBV5-8 with TRBJ2-2; TRBD1, the table's D call, lacks a check against the DNA. The CDR3 contains 10 residues when both ends are counted. Germline V gene data show CDR1 as SGHTS and CDR2 as YDEGEE. The CDR3 region is CASSVQGGEI.

This clone was picked up one time. The chain couples TRBV6-2 or TRBV6-3 to TRBJ1-1, with D hard to call. CDR3 size: 14 residues. V was trimmed by 0 bases and J by 4 bases, leaving 9 bases between them. Per germline, CDR1 MNHEY and CDR2 SVGEGT. CDR3 coding DNA: TGTGCCAGCAGTTACTCGCGACAAAGCACTGAAGCTTTCTTT. Protein: CASSYSRQSTEAFF.